This TCR beta chain was captured in a study of blood T cell repertoires in COVID-19 (TCRdb year 2020). For the wider study: Samples covering the acute and convalescent phases of COVID-19 were provided by collaborators in the United States, Italy and Spain. The prospective study material was composed of cDNA or gDNA derived from T cells, B-cell-depleted T cells, or PBMCs. Subjects who had been exposed to COVID-19, were actively infected with it, or had recovered from it provided the deeply sampled blood TCRbeta repertoires that made up the dataset. The repertoires were released in a freely available public database intended as a resource for research on the immune response to SARS-CoV-2. Samples were obtained from the ongoing ImmuneRACE study (first 160 participants) and from about 1,300 subjects provided by 6 global collaborators. The sample metadata nearly always contained a de-identified subject ID, COVID-19 status, age in years and sex. Where available, HLA class I and class II types were obtained from metadata supplied by the sample provider rather than from assay-based typing.

A word on this clone: Its antigen is currently not known. Base qualities were left out, and no much larger clone turns up one base away.

In the prospective study, participants were about 18 to 95 years old, resided in about two dozen geographic areas of the United States, and were enrolled through a virtual design. Cohort assignment in the prospective study relied on participant-reported clinical history from a screening survey and a study questionnaire. For ImmuneRACE Cohort 3, a participant was defined as recovered based on two consecutive negative NP/OP PCR tests, clearance by a healthcare professional, or resolution of symptoms. In the prospective study, mobile phlebotomists collected whole blood, serum and a nasopharyngeal or oropharyngeal swab from each participant. Participants in the prospective study had the option to provide additional blood draws and questionnaires over an approximately 2-month period. Prospective study blood samples were shipped either frozen or at room temperature before DNA extraction. What the authors observed across the whole study: Clinical and demographic metadata were provided uncurated, with the amount varying by source and participant.

TCRbeta CDR3 regions were amplified from genomic DNA using the immunoSEQ Assay, a bias-controlled multiplex PCR. As for how the authors treated the data: Within the assay, amplification of reference gene primers was used to estimate how many nucleated cells each sample contained. Sequence reads were collapsed and filtered to measure the absolute abundance of every unique TCRbeta CDR3 rearrangement. For each sample, productive Simpson clonality was calculated by taking the square root of Simpson's diversity index across productive rearrangements. Sourced from immuneACCESS, this table was stored by TCRdb with only in-frame sequences that have V and J called. A share of the clones is absent; for the studies checked, an unresolved V gene accounts for under half, and the remainder has no known explanation. The V and J calls and clone size were taken over from that table, and D and trimming were inferred from the DNA. Recorded for this sample are approximately 200,000 clones; about 85% of them occurred a single time. The ten largest clones take up under 20% of the sample.

The CDR3 measures 14 amino acids from cysteine to phenylalanine. Just the 42-base CDR3 DNA is kept, in frame starting at base 1. In the germline V gene (reference sequence), CDR1 corresponds to SGHNT and CDR2 to YYREEE. From V the trimming removes 4 bases and from J it removes 5 bases, while the gene matches leave 3 bases of the junction unaccounted for. The sequencing sample was made of PBMCs or T cells enriched from blood (not recorded which). The TCR originated in a man aged 35 to 55 who had recovered from COVID-19. This sequence uses TRBV5-4 and TRBJ1-5, and TRBD1 aligns with 10 junction nucleotides. The encoded CDR3 is CASSNGQGDQPQHF. The nucleotide sequence reads TGTGCCAGCAGCAACGGACAGGGGGATCAGCCCCAGCATTTT.